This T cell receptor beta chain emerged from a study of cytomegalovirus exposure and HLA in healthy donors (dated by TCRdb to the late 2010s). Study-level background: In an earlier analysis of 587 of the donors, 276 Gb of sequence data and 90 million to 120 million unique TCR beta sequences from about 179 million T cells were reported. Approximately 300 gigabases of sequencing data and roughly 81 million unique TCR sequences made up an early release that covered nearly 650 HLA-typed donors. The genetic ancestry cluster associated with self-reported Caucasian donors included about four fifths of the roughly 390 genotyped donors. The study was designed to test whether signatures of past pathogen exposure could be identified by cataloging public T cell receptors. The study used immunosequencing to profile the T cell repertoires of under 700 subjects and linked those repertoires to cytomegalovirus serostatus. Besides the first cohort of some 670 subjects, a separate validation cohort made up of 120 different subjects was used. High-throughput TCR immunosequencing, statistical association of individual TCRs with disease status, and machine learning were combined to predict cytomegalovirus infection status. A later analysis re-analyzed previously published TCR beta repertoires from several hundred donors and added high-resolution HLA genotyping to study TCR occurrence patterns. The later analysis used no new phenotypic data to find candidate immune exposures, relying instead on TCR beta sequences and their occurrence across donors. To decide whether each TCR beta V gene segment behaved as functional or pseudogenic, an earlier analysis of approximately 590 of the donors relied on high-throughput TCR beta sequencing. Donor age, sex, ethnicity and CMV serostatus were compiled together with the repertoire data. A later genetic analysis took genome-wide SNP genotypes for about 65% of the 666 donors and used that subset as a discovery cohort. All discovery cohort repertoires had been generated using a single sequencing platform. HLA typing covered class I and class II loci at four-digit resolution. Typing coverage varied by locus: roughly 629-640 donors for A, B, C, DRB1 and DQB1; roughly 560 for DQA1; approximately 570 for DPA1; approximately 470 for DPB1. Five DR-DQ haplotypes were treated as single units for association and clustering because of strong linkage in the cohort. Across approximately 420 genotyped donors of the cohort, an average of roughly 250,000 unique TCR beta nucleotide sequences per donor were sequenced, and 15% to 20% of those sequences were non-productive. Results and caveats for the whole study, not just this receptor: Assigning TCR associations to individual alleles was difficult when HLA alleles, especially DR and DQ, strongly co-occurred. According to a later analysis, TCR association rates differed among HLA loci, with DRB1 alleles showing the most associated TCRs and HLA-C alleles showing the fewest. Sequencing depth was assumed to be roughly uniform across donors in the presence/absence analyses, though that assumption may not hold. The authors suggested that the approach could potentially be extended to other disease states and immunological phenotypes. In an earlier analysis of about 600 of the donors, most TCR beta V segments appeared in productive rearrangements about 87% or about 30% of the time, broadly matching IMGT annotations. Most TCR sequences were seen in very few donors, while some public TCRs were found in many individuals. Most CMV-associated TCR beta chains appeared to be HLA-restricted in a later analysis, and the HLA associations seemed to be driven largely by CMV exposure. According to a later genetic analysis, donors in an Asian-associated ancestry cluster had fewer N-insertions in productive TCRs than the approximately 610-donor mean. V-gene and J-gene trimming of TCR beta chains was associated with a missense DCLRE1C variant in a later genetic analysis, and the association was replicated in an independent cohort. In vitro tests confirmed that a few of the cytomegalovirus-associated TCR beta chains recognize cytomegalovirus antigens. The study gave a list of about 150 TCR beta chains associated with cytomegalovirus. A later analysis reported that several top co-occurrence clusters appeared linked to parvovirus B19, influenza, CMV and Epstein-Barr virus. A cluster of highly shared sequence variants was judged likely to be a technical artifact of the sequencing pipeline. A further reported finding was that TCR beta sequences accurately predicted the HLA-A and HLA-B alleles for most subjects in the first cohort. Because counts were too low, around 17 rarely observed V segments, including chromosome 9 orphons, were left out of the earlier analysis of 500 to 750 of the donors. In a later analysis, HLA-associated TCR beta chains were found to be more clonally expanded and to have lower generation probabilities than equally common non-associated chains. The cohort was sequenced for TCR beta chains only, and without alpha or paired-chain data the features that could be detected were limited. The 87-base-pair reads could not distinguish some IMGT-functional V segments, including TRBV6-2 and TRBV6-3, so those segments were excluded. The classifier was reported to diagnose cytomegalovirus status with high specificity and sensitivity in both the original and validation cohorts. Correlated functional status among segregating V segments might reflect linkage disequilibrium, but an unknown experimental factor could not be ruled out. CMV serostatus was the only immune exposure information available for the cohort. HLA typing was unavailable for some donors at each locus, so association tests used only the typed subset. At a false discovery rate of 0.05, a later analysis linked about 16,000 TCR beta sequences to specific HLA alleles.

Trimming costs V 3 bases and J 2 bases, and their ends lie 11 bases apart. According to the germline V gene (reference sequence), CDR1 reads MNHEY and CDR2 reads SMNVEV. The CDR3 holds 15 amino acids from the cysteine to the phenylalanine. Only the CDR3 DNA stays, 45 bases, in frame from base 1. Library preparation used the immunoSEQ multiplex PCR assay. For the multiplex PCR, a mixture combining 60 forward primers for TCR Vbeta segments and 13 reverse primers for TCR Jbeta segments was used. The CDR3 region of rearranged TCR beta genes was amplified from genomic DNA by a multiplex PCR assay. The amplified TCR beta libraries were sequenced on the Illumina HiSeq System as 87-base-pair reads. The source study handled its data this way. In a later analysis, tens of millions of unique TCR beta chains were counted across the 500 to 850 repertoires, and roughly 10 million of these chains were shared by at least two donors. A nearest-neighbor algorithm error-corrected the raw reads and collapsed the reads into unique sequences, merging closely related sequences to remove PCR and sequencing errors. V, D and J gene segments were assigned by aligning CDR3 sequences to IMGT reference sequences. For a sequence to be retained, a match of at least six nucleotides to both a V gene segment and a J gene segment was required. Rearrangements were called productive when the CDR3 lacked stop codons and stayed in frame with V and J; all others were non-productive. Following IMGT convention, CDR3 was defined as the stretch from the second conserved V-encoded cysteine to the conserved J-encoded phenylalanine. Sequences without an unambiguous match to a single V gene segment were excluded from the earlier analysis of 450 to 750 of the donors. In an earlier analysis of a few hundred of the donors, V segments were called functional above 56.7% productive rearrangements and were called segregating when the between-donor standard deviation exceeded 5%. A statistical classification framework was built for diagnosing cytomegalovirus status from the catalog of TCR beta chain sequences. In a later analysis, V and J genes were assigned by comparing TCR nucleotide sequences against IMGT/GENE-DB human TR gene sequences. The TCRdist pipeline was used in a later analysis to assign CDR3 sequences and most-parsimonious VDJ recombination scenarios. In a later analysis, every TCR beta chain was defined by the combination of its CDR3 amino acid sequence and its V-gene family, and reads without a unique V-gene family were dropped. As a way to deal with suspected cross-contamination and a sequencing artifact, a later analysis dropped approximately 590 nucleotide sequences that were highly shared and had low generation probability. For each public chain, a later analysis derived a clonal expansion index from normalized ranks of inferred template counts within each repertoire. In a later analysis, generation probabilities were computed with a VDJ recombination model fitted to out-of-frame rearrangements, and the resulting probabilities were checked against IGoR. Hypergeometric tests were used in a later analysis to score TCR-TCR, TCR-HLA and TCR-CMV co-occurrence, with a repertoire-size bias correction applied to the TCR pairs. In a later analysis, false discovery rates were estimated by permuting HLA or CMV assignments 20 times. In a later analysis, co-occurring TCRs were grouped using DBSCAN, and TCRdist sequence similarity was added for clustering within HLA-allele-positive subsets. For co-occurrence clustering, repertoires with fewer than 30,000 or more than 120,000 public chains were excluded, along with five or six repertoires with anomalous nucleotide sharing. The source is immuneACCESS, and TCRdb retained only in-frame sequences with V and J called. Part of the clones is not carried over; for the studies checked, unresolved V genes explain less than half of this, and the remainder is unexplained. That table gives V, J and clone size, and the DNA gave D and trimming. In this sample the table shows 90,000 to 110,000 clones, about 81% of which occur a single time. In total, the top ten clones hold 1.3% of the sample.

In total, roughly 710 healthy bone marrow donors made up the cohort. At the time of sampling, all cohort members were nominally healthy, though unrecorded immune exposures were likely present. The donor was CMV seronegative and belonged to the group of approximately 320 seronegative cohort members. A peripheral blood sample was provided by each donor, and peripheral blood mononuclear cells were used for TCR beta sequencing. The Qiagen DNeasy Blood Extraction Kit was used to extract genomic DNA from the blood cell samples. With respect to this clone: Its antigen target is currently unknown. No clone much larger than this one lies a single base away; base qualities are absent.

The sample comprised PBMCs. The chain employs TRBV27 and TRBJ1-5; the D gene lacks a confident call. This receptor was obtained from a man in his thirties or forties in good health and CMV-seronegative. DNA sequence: TGTGCCAGCAGTTTCGGGTCGCTGGGCAATCAGCCCCAGCATTTT. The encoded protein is CASSFGSLGNQPQHF.